The 11 T cell receptor beta chains presented below share a single source sample, sequenced in a study of early T cells in non-severe SARS-CoV-2 infection. TCRdb redid the calling of the 5' RACE reads with MiXCR, one entry per CDR3 protein. The profile covers 40,000 to 55,000 distinct CDR3 sequences, with roughly 23% appearing a single time and around 4.6% taken by the ten largest. Sequencing was performed on whole blood, taken at baseline. The receptors here all came from an adult who was a healthcare worker with PCR-confirmed SARS-CoV-2 infection or an uninfected control (not recorded which).

The chain uses TRBV9 and TRBJ2-3; 12 nucleotides line up with TRBD2. The V segment lost 4 bases and the J segment 1 base; nucleotides outside the gene matches: 4. The CDR3 covers 16 residues. Germline V gene sequence: CDR1 SGDLS, CDR2 YYNGEE. The CDR3 DNA is TGTGCCAGCAGCTCCAGACTAGCGGGGGGCACAGATACGCAGTATTTT. Translating it yields CASSSRLAGGTDTQYF.

A note on this clonotype: A read error may produce the germline difference seen at one junction end. The chain couples TRBV7-8 to TRBJ2-6; the D is unclear. In germline, CDR1 is SGHVS, CDR2 FQNEAQ. The CDR3 length is 13 residues. In DNA form, the CDR3 reads TGTGTCAGCAGCTTGGTCCGCGCCAACGTCCTGACTTTC. This translates into CVSSLVRANVLTF.

This clonotype showed up just a few times. The chain employs TRBV9 and TRBJ1-1, with D uncertain. V lost 3 bases and J 5 bases, leaving 8 bases between the germline ends. The V gene's germline CDR1 is SGDLS and CDR2 YYNGEE. The CDR3 consists of 12 residues. The CDR3: CASSGLRTEAFF. The CDR3, as DNA: TGTGCCAGCAGCGGGCTGAGGACTGAAGCTTTCTTT.

The chain couples TRBV6-5 to TRBJ2-3; D uncertain. V was shortened by 3 bases and J by 4 bases, with 20 bases between the two germline ends. Germline values: CDR1 MNHEY, CDR2 SVGAGI. The CDR3 contains 17 residues. CDR3 residues: CASSYKARPLRSDTQYF. As DNA, the CDR3 is TGTGCCAGCAGTTATAAGGCACGGCCCCTCCGGTCAGATACGCAGTATTTT.

The CDR3: CASSYSGGGAEAFF. In nucleotides, the CDR3 is TGTGCCAGCAGTTATTCAGGGGGGGGAGCTGAAGCTTTCTTT. J is TRBJ1-1 and V is TRBV6-5; 7 bases agree with TRBD1. V was pared by 3 bases and J by 6 bases, with 7 bases of the junction left unmatched. This CDR3 contains 14 residues. Germline CDR1 MNHEY, CDR2 SVGAGI.

The sample holds many counts of this clonotype. This chain links TRBV5-1 with TRBJ2-7; 7 bases line up with TRBD1. The CDR3 covers 15 residues. Germline loops: CDR1 SGHRS, CDR2 YFSETQ. V gave up 2 bases and J gave up 6 bases; unmatched junction bases: 11. The DNA of the CDR3 is TGCGCCAGCAGCTTCTTACAGGGGCCCCTCGGCGAGCAGTACTTC. This translates into CASSFLQGPLGEQYF. Full variable domain (outside the CDR3, taken from reference TRBV5-1 and TRBJ2-7): KAGVTQTPRYLIKTRGQQVTLSCSPISGHRSVSWYQQTPGQGLQFLFEYFSETQRNKGNFPGRFSGRQFSNSRSEMNVSTLELGDSALYLCASSFLQGPLGEQYFGPGTRLTVT.

This clonotype turned up a few times. Written as DNA, the CDR3 is TGTGCCACTTCTAGCGGGGGACTCCAAGAGACCCAGTACTTC. Encoded protein: CATSSGGLQETQYF. The chain employs TRBV2 and TRBJ2-5; 10 bases map to TRBD2. Germline-derived CDR1 and CDR2 are SNHLY and FYNNEI. V trimming: 10 bases; J trimming: 1 base; junction bases outside the gene matches: 6. The CDR3 totals 14 residues.

This clonotype turned up a few times. V usage is TRBV6-5 and J usage is TRBJ2-7; possibly TRBD1 for D (6 bases). The CDR3 extends over 16 amino acids. The germline V and J ends were trimmed by 0 bases and 2 bases, with 14 bases remaining between them. The V gene's germline CDR1 is MNHEY and CDR2 SVGAGI. CDR3 region: CASSYSPGQRTYEQYF. DNA of the CDR3: TGTGCCAGCAGTTACTCCCCGGGACAACGGACCTACGAGCAGTACTTC.

The chain employs TRBV20-1 and TRBJ2-1, with D unresolved. Trimming pared 5 bases from V and 9 bases from J, leaving 14 bases between. The germline V gene encodes CDR1 DFQATT and CDR2 SNEGSKA (reference sequence). CDR3 length: 12 residues. The CDR3 DNA follows: TGCAGTGCTTCCCGGCAGGTTGGTGAGCAGTTCTTC. It encodes CSASRQVGEQFF.

This clonotype was counted a few times. The gene calls are TRBV10-3 and TRBJ1-1; the match to TRBD1 covers 8 bases. The ends lost 5 bases at V and 1 base at J; junction bases unmatched: 3. CDR3 size: 14 residues. In germline, CDR1 is ENHRY, CDR2 SYGVKD. In DNA form, the CDR3 reads TGTGCCATCAGTCGAGACAGGGGGAACACTGAAGCTTTCTTT. Protein sequence: CAISRDRGNTEAFF.

J is TRBJ1-4 and V is TRBV18, with D possibly matching TRBD1 (6 bases). The germline V gene encodes CDR1 KGHSH and CDR2 LQKENI. The CDR3 totals 15 residues. Trimming took 5 bases from V and 3 from J, leaving 13 bases between them. CDR3: CASSAIGQPNEKLFF. CDR3 DNA: TGTGCCAGCTCAGCCATCGGACAGCCTAATGAAAAACTGTTTTTT. The full variable domain, rest sourced from reference TRBV18 and TRBJ1-4, is NAGVMQNPRHLVRRRGQEARLRCSPMKGHSHVYWYRQLPEEGLKFMVYLQKENIIDESGMPKERFSAEFPKEGPSILRIQQVVRGDSAAYFCASSAIGQPNEKLFFGSGTQLSVL.